The clone carrying this T cell receptor (delta chain) was counted many times. The protein in TCRdb stems from a much larger clone and differs at residue 12 from this DNA's translation, likely a read error; here the protein is translated from the DNA. This sample includes further DNA sequences coding for the same CDR3. The germline V gene encodes CDR1 TSWWSYY and CDR2 QGS. The CDR3 length is 16 residues. Vgamma9/Vdelta2+ and Vdelta2-negative gammadelta T cells were flow-sorted from PBMC for bulk sequencing. These data originate in a study of γδ T cells in repeated Plasmodium falciparum infection. About the study: Malaria-naive adults were infected with P. falciparum NF54 four times over around 600 days. Sampling occurred at baseline, pre-infection for selected infections, and 21 days post-infection.

TCRdb reprocessed the multiplex PCR reads through CATT. The table records about 51,000 delta-chain clones, approximately 2% of them present only once. The chain is built from TRDV1 and TRDJ1; D is unclear. As TCRdb names no J gene, one was assigned here on the basis of a DNA match to germline. Sequencing was done on a sample of gamma-delta T cells from blood. The TCR originated in a pool of human donors (malaria-infected and uninfected, not separated). The CDR3 sequence: CALGEIRQGYTEKLIF. CDR3 sequence (DNA): TGTGCTCTTGGGGAAATCCGTCAGGGGTACACCGAGAAACTCATCTTT.